What follows is one T cell receptor (beta chain) and its context. Assay: immunoSEQ multiplex PCR; the TCRdb copy retains only in-frame clones and omits some. The sample lists tens of thousands of clones; approximately 90% were seen once. Germline V gives CDR1 SGHTA, CDR2 FQGNSA. V was shortened by 5 bases and J by 1 base, with 11 bases between the two germline ends. The CDR3 is made up of 14 amino acids. The sample is drawn from a study of T cell changes during pregnancy in multiple sclerosis. Specimen: CD4+ T cells from peripheral blood mononuclear cells, collected in the first trimester of pregnancy. The clonotype comes from a female donor with multiple sclerosis, enrolled in a pregnancy study. The V gene is TRBV7-2, the J gene TRBJ1-1, with D possibly TRBD1 on 5 matching bases. The CDR3 region has the DNA TGTGCCAGCAGCACAGGACACCAGAACACTGAAGCTTTCTTT. Translation gives CASSTGHQNTEAFF.